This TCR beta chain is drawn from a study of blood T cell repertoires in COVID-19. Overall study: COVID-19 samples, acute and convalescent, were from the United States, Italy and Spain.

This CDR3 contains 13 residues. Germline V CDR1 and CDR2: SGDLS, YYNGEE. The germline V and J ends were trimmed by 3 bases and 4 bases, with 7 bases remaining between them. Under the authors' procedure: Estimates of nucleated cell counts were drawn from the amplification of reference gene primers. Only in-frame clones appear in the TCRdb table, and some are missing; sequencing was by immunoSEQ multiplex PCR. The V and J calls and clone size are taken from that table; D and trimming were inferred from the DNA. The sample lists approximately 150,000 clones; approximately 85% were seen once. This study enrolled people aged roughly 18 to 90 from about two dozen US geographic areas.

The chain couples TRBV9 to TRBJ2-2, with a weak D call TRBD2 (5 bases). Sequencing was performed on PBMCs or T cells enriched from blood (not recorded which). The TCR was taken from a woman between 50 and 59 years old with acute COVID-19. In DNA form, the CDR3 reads TGTGCCAGCAGCGGGACTGCCACCGGGGAGCTGTTTTTT. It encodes CASSGTATGELFF.